This T cell receptor (beta chain) is drawn from a study of blood T cell repertoires in COVID-19. Across the whole study: Samples representing acute and convalescent COVID-19 were sourced from the United States, Italy and Spain. PBMCs, B-cell-depleted T cells, or T cells were the source of the cDNA or gDNA that made up the material.

Using immunoSEQ multiplex PCR, the repertoire was profiled, and TCRdb retains in-frame clones only, with some absent. This sample has 55,000 to 75,000 clones, with roughly 82% found just once. With 4 bases clipped from V and 4 bases from J, the junction kept 10 bases outside the gene matches. The CDR3 has 16 residues. Germline CDR1 reads SGHAT; CDR2 reads FQNNGV. The source of this sequence is a man older than 75 with active COVID-19. The specimen was peripheral blood. The chain has TRBV11-2 and TRBJ2-1, with 7 positions matching TRBD2. CDR3 bases: TGTGCCAGCAGCTCCCTAAAGCGGGAAGAATACAATGAGCAGTTCTTC. Amino acid sequence: CASSSLKREEYNEQFF.